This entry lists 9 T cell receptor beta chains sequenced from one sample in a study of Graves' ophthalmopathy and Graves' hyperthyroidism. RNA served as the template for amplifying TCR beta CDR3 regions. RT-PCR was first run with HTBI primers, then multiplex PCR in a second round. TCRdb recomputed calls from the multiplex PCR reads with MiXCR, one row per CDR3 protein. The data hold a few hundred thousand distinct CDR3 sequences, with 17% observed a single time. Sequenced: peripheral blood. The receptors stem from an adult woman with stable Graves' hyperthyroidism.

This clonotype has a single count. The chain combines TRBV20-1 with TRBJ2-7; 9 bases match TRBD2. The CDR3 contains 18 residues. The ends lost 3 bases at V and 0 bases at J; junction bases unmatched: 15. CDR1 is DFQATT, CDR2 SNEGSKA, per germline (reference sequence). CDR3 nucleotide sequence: TGCAGTGCTAGGCCGTGGCCTCCCGGGACTAGCTCCTCCTACGAGCAGTACTTC. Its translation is CSARPWPPGTSSSYEQYF.

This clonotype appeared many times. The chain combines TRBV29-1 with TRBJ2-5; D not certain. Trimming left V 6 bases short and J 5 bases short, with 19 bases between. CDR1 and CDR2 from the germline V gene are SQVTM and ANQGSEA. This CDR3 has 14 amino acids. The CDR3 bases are TGCAGCGTCGACCATGGTGGAGTTAGGGAGACCCAGTACTTC. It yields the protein CSVDHGGVRETQYF.

The CDR3 protein is CASSFLGRPYEQYF. The DNA of the CDR3 is TGTGCCAGCAGCTTTCTGGGGAGACCCTACGAGCAGTACTTC. The chain couples TRBV11-1 to TRBJ2-7; tentative D call: TRBD2 (5 bases). From germline, CDR1 is SGHAT and CDR2 FQDESV (reference sequence). Deletions cut 3 bases from V and 2 bases from J, with 11 bases between. The CDR3 totals 14 residues.

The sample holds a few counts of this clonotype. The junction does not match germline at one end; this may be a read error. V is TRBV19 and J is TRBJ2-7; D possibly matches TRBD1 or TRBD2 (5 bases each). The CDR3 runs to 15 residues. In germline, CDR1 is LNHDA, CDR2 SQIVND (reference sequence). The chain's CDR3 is CASSISGGQPYEQCF. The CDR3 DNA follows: TGTGCCAGTAGTATAAGTGGGGGTCAGCCCTACGAGCAGTGCTTC.

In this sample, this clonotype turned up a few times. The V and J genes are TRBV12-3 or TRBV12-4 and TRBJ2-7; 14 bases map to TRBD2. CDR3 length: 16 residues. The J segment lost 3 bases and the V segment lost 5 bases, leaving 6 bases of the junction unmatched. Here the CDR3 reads CASSPGTSGSGYEQYF. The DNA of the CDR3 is TGTGCCAGCAGTCCCGGGACTAGCGGGAGCGGCTACGAGCAGTACTTC.

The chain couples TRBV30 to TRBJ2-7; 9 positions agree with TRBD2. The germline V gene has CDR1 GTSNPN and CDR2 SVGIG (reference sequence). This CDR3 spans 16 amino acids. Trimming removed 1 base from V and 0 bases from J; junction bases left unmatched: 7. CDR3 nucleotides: TGTGCCTGGAGTGCCCGACTAGCGGTCCTCTCCTACGAGCAGTACTTC. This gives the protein CAWSARLAVLSYEQYF.

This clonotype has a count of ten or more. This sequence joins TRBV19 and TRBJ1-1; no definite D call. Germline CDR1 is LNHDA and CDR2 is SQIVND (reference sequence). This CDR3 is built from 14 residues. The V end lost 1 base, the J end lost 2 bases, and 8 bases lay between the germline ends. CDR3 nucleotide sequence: TGTGCCAGTAGTATAGTAGGATCCAACACTGAAGCTTTCTTT. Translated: CASSIVGSNTEAFF.

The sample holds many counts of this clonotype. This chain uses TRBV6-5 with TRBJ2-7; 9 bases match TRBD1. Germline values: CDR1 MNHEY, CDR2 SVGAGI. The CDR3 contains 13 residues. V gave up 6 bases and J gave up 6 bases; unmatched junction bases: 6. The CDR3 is CASRRTGESEQYF. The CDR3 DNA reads TGTGCCAGCAGAAGGACAGGGGAAAGCGAGCAGTACTTC.

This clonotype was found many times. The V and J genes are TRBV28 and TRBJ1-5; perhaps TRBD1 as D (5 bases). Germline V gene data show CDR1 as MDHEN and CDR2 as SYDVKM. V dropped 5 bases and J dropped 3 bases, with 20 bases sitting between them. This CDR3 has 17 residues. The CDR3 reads CASSPRMGWGVNQPQHF. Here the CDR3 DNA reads TGTGCCAGCAGTCCCCGGATGGGTTGGGGGGTCAATCAGCCCCAGCATTTT.